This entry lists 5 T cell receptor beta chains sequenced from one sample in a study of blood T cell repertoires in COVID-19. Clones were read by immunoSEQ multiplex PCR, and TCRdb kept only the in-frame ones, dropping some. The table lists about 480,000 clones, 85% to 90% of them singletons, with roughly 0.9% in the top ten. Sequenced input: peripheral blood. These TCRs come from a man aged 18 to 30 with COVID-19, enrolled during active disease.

The CDR3 is CASSVRGVGNTEAFF. Written as DNA, the CDR3 is TGCGCCAGCAGCGTCCGGGGTGTAGGGAACACTGAAGCTTTCTTT. V is TRBV10-1 and J is TRBJ1-1; D unresolved. This CDR3 has 15 residues. Trimming removed 6 bases from V and 1 base from J, with 15 bases in between. In germline, CDR1 is WNHNN, CDR2 SYGVQD (reference sequence).

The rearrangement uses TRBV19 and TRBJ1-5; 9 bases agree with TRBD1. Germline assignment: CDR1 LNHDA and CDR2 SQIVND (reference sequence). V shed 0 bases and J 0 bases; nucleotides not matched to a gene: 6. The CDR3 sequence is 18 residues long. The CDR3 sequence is CASSIETWTGDSNQPQHF. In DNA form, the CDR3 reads TGTGCCAGTAGTATAGAGACATGGACAGGGGATAGCAATCAGCCCCAGCATTTT. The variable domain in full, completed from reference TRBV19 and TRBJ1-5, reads DGGITQSPKYLFRKEGQNVTLSCEQNLNHDAMYWYRQDPGQGLRLIYYSQIVNDFQKGDIAEGYSVSREKKESFPLTVTSAQKNPTAFYLCASSIETWTGDSNQPQHFGDGTRLSIL.

In nucleotides, the CDR3 is TGTGCCAGCAGCCTGGGGAGGCGGGGCCTGGAAGAGCAGTACTTC. This translates into CASSLGRRGLEEQYF. The chain combines TRBV7-6 with TRBJ2-7; D may be TRBD2 (6 bases). This CDR3 region has 15 residues. CDR1 SGHVS and CDR2 FNYEAQ come from the germline V gene. V was shortened by 5 bases and J by 7 bases, with 21 bases between the two germline ends.

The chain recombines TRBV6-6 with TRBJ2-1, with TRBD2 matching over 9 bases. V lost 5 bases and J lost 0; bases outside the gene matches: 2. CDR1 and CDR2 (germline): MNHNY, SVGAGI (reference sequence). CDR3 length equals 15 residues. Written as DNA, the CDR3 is TGTGCCAGCAGTAGTAGCGGGAGCTCCTACAATGAGCAGTTCTTC. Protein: CASSSSGSSYNEQFF.

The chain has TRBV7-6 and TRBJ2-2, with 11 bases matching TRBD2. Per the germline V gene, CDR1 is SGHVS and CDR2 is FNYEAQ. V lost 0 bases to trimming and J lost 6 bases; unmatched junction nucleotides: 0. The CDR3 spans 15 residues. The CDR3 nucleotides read TGTGCCAGCAGCTTAGCTAGCGGGGGGGCCGGGGAGCTGTTTTTT. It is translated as CASSLASGGAGELFF.